This T cell receptor (beta chain) derives from a study of beta chain features in type 1 diabetes. The germline V gene encodes CDR1 LGHNA and CDR2 YSLEER. The CDR3 loop spans 15 amino acids. The V and J ends lost 5 bases and 4 bases, in that order; junction bases with no gene match: 4. There are a few counts of this clone. Its antigen remains unidentified. Study-wide results and limits: A definitive answer on HLA type influencing TCRB rearrangement was not reached here.

CD4+ cells of the naive, central memory, regulatory and stem cell-like memory types were sorted via CD45RO/CCR7/CD25/CD127/CD95/CD27. The entirety of the isolated RNA underwent reverse transcription, so expressed TCRB transcripts were sequenced. About 3.6 million reads on average were seen across naive, central memory and regulatory T cell samples. Profiling relied on immunoSEQ multiplex PCR, and the TCRdb table lists in-frame clones only, not all of them. The table shows more than 120,000 clones, with around 9.3% occurring only once. Sample: naive CD4+ T cells from blood. The source is a man between 18 and 35 years old in good health. The rearrangement uses TRBV4-3 and TRBJ2-1, with TRBD1 identical over 11 bases. DNA of the CDR3: TGCGCCAGCAGCAAAGGGACAGGGGGTTACAATGAGCAGTTCTTC. Translating it yields CASSKGTGGYNEQFF.